Listed below are T cell receptor beta chains from one sample, sequenced in a study. Each CDR3 protein is one row after TCRdb ran MiXCR on the 5' RACE reads. The sample comprises tens of thousands of distinct CDR3 sequences, roughly 29% of which are singletons, and roughly 4% rests with the top ten. Material for sequencing was memory CD4+ T cells sorted from a lymph node. These receptors were obtained from a female donor with breast cancer. Both conserved end residues are part of each CDR3. The D gene is left open where the match is weak. The size of a clone is reported for some rows only, either as once, few or many, or as a class for expanded clones.

size: few
D: -
J: TRBJ2-1
V: TRBV24-1
CDR3: CATSQASAAVNNEQFF
DNA: TGTGCCACCAGTCAGGCGTCGGCGGCAGTTAACAATGAGCAGTTCTTC

size: -
D: -
J: TRBJ1-5
V: TRBV6-5
CDR3: CASRADSSNQPQHF
DNA: TGTGCCAGCAGGGCCGACAGCAGCAATCAGCCCCAGCATTTT

size: -
D: -
J: TRBJ1-1
V: TRBV12-3/TRBV12-4
CDR3: CASSPQMTRGTEAFF
DNA: TGTGCCAGCAGTCCCCAAATGACAAGGGGGACTGAAGCTTTCTTT

size: few
D: -
J: TRBJ1-2
V: TRBV4-2
CDR3: CASSQDLSGNDGYTF
DNA: TGTGCCAGCAGCCAAGATTTATCAGGGAACGATGGCTACACCTTC

size: -
D: -
J: TRBJ2-3
V: TRBV2
CDR3: CASSGTTQYF
DNA: TGTGCCAGCAGTGGGACAACGCAGTATTTT

size: -
D: TRBD1
J: TRBJ2-1
V: TRBV7-8
CDR3: CASSRETGQTQFF
DNA: TGTGCCAGCAGCAGAGAGACAGGGCAAACGCAGTTCTTC

size: -
D: -
J: TRBJ1-1
V: TRBV7-9
CDR3: CASSLASLALNTEAFF
DNA: TGTGCCAGCAGCTTAGCGAGTTTGGCCCTGAACACTGAAGCTTTCTTT

size: few
D: -
J: TRBJ1-5
V: TRBV12-3/TRBV12-4
CDR3: CASSLLLPGVNNQPQHF
DNA: TGTGCCAGCAGTCTCCTCTTGCCGGGGGTTAACAATCAGCCCCAGCATTTT

size: few
D: TRBD2
J: TRBJ2-5
V: TRBV5-1
CDR3: CASSPRLAGEETQYF
DNA: TGCGCCAGCAGCCCAAGACTAGCGGGAGAAGAGACCCAGTACTTC

size: few
D: TRBD1
J: TRBJ1-1
V: TRBV18
CDR3: CASSPGTGTQDTEAFF
DNA: TGTGCCAGCTCTCCCGGGACAGGGACGCAGGACACTGAAGCTTTCTTT

size: once
D: -
J: TRBJ2-7
V: TRBV7-3
CDR3: CASSLTGGADEQYF
DNA: TGTGCCAGCAGCTTAACCGGGGGCGCGGACGAGCAGTACTTC

size: -
D: TRBD1
J: TRBJ2-2
V: TRBV12-3/TRBV12-4
CDR3: CASSLSPTGGYGELFF
DNA: TGTGCCAGCAGTTTGAGCCCGACAGGGGGCTACGGGGAGCTGTTTTTT

size: -
D: TRBD2
J: TRBJ2-3
V: TRBV7-3
CDR3: CASSLFTSGGPIDITDTQYF
DNA: TGTGCCAGCAGTTTATTCACTAGCGGGGGGCCCATTGACATAACAGATACGCAGTATTTT

size: -
D: -
J: TRBJ2-5
V: TRBV29-1
CDR3: CSVGGDQETQYF
DNA: TGCAGCGTTGGTGGGGACCAAGAGACCCAGTACTTC

size: -
D: -
J: TRBJ1-2
V: TRBV24-1
CDR3: CATSDRASYGYTF
DNA: TGTGCCACCAGTGACCGGGCCTCCTATGGCTACACCTTC

size: -
D: -
J: TRBJ2-1
V: TRBV7-3
CDR3: CASSQGGGIGGEQFF
DNA: TGTGCCAGCAGCCAGGGCGGCGGAATCGGTGGTGAGCAGTTCTTC

size: few
D: -
J: TRBJ2-5
V: TRBV7-2
CDR3: CASSLYTGPAETQYF
DNA: TGTGCCAGCAGCCTTTACACCGGTCCAGCAGAGACCCAGTACTTC

size: many
D: TRBD2
J: TRBJ2-3
V: TRBV24-1
CDR3: CATSDFLAGTDTQYF
DNA: TGTGCCACCAGTGATTTCCTAGCGGGAACAGATACGCAGTATTTT

size: -
D: -
J: TRBJ1-2
V: TRBV5-6
CDR3: CASSWGNYGHTF
DNA: TGTGCCAGCAGCTGGGGAAACTATGGCCACACCTTC

size: -
D: TRBD2
J: TRBJ2-1
V: TRBV12-3/TRBV12-4
CDR3: CASSSHEGTRKPGEQFF
DNA: TGTGCCAGCAGTTCTCATGAGGGGACTAGAAAACCCGGTGAGCAGTTCTTC

size: -
D: TRBD1
J: TRBJ2-7
V: TRBV9
CDR3: CASSGQGGYEQYF
DNA: TGTGCCAGCAGTGGACAGGGCGGCTACGAGCAGTACTTC

size: few
D: TRBD1
J: TRBJ1-5
V: TRBV7-8
CDR3: CASSPGQGNQPQHF
DNA: TGTGCCAGCAGCCCGGGACAGGGCAATCAGCCCCAGCATTTT

size: -
D: -
J: TRBJ2-3
V: TRBV20-1
CDR3: CSARRTGGTDTQYF
DNA: TGCAGTGCAAGAAGGACGGGAGGCACAGATACGCAGTATTTT

size: -
D: -
J: TRBJ1-5
V: TRBV20-1
CDR3: CSALQWGGADQPQHF
DNA: TGCAGTGCTCTACAGTGGGGGGGCGCGGATCAGCCCCAGCATTTT

size: few
D: TRBD1
J: TRBJ2-7
V: TRBV2
CDR3: CASNRGQVAYEQYF
DNA: TGTGCCAGCAACCGCGGACAGGTGGCCTACGAGCAGTACTTC

size: -
D: -
J: TRBJ2-7
V: TRBV5-1
CDR3: CASSLEMGDQTYEQYF
DNA: TGCGCCAGCAGCTTGGAGATGGGGGATCAGACCTACGAGCAGTACTTC

size: -
D: TRBD2
J: TRBJ2-1
V: TRBV5-1
CDR3: CASSLTGLDNEQFF
DNA: TGCGCCAGCAGCTTGACGGGACTAGACAATGAGCAGTTCTTC

size: -
D: -
J: TRBJ1-4
V: TRBV10-3
CDR3: CAISEPRNEKLFF
DNA: TGTGCCATCAGTGAGCCTCGTAATGAAAAGCTGTTTTTT

size: few
D: TRBD1
J: TRBJ1-4
V: TRBV6-6
CDR3: CASSPLPGQRRSNEKLFF
DNA: TGTGCCAGCAGTCCGCTCCCGGGACAGCGACGGAGTAATGAAAAACTGTTTTTT

size: few
D: -
J: TRBJ1-6
V: TRBV20-1
CDR3: CSARDPRGGGSPLHF
DNA: TGCAGTGCTAGAGATCCCCGGGGGGGGGGTTCACCCCTCCACTTT

size: many
D: -
J: TRBJ2-2
V: TRBV7-2
CDR3: CASSLGRNTGELFF
DNA: TGTGCCAGCAGCCTGGGGAGAAACACCGGGGAGCTGTTTTTT

size: -
D: -
J: TRBJ1-5
V: TRBV9
CDR3: CASSVARQPQHF
DNA: TGTGCCAGCAGCGTAGCGCGTCAGCCCCAGCATTTT

size: -
D: -
J: TRBJ2-5
V: TRBV12-3/TRBV12-4
CDR3: CASSGRSYQETQYF
DNA: TGTGCCAGCAGCGGACGGTCCTACCAAGAGACCCAGTACTTC

size: -
D: -
J: TRBJ2-7
V: TRBV6-5
CDR3: CASSPFSLQGEQYF
DNA: TGTGCCAGCAGCCCCTTTTCCCTCCAGGGCGAGCAGTACTTC

size: -
D: -
J: TRBJ2-7
V: TRBV5-1
CDR3: CAGSLSSSYEQYF
DNA: TGCGCCGGCAGCTTGAGCAGCTCCTACGAGCAGTACTTC

size: few
D: -
J: TRBJ2-5
V: TRBV7-3
CDR3: CASSTDPQETQYF
DNA: TGTGCCAGCAGCACCGACCCCCAAGAGACCCAGTACTTC

size: few
D: -
J: TRBJ1-5
V: TRBV6-5
CDR3: CASSYGLDNQPQHF
DNA: TGTGCCAGCAGTTACGGACTTGATAATCAGCCCCAGCATTTT

size: -
D: -
J: TRBJ2-5
V: TRBV6-5
CDR3: CASSLRTRGETQYF
DNA: TGTGCCAGCAGTTTGAGAACCCGTGGCGAGACCCAGTACTTC

size: few
D: -
J: TRBJ2-1
V: TRBV27
CDR3: CASREGGIYNEQFF
DNA: TGTGCCAGCCGAGAGGGGGGGATCTACAATGAGCAGTTCTTC

size: medium-sized
D: TRBD2
J: TRBJ2-1
V: TRBV6-5
CDR3: CASRDSGSGTYNEQFF
DNA: TGTGCCAGCAGGGATAGCGGGAGCGGGACCTACAATGAGCAGTTCTTC

size: -
D: TRBD1
J: TRBJ2-7
V: TRBV6-6
CDR3: CASSVGTGTYEQYF
DNA: TGTGCCAGCAGTGTCGGGACAGGGACCTACGAGCAGTACTTC

size: -
D: -
J: TRBJ2-7
V: TRBV6-2/TRBV6-3
CDR3: CASTQGDVREQLF
DNA: TGTGCCAGCACCCAGGGAGACGTCCGTGAGCAGCTCTTC

size: few
D: -
J: TRBJ1-2
V: TRBV10-3
CDR3: CAIAGTATNYGYTF
DNA: TGTGCCATCGCCGGGACGGCTACTAACTATGGCTACACCTTC

size: few
D: -
J: TRBJ2-7
V: TRBV27
CDR3: CASRRSPTETYEQYF
DNA: TGTGCCAGCAGACGTAGCCCGACCGAAACCTACGAGCAGTACTTC

size: -
D: TRBD1
J: TRBJ1-3
V: TRBV5-1
CDR3: CASSSRTGENTIYF
DNA: TGCGCCAGCAGCTCGAGGACAGGGGAGAACACCATATATTTT

size: -
D: -
J: TRBJ1-5
V: TRBV28
CDR3: CASSLGGAQPQHF
DNA: TGTGCCAGCAGTTTGGGAGGGGCTCAGCCCCAGCATTTT

size: few
D: -
J: TRBJ2-7
V: TRBV10-2
CDR3: CAASAGSSYEQYF
DNA: TGCGCCGCCAGCGCGGGTAGCTCCTACGAGCAGTACTTC

size: many
D: TRBD1
J: TRBJ1-6
V: TRBV6-5
CDR3: CASSRGQGQNSPLHF
DNA: TGTGCCAGCAGCAGAGGACAGGGCCAAAATTCACCCCTCCACTTT

size: many
D: -
J: TRBJ2-7
V: TRBV7-9
CDR3: CASSLGPGGGQYF
DNA: TGTGCCAGCAGCTTAGGTCCCGGGGGCGGGCAGTACTTC

size: -
D: -
J: TRBJ2-5
V: TRBV24-1
CDR3: CATSAAGNQETQYF
DNA: TGTGCCACCAGTGCTGCAGGGAACCAAGAGACCCAGTACTTC

size: -
D: -
J: TRBJ2-6
V: TRBV5-1
CDR3: CASSLVLGAGANVLTF
DNA: TGCGCCAGCAGCTTGGTGCTAGGTGCCGGGGCCAACGTCCTGACTTTC

size: few
D: -
J: TRBJ1-5
V: TRBV5-1
CDR3: CASSPGASNQPQHF
DNA: TGCGCCAGCAGCCCCGGAGCTAGCAATCAGCCCCAGCATTTT